These 16 T cell receptor beta chains came from one sample sequenced in a study of blood T cell repertoires in COVID-19. The table came from immunoSEQ multiplex PCR; TCRdb's copy has only in-frame clones and leaves some out. The sample contains around 300,000 clones, around 84% of which appear only once. What was sequenced was PBMCs or T cells enriched from blood (not recorded which). The source is a woman between 45 and 65 years old who had recovered from COVID-19.

The gene calls are TRBV5-6 and TRBJ1-1; D perhaps matches TRBD1 (5 bases). This CDR3 region has 14 residues. V lost 1 base, J lost 6 bases, and 13 bases lay in between. The V gene's germline CDR1 is SGHDT and CDR2 YYEEEE. The CDR3, as DNA: TGTGCCAGCAGCTTGAAAGGGACTTTATCTGAAGCTTTCTTT. Translating it yields CASSLKGTLSEAFF.

The V call is TRBV24-1, the J call TRBJ2-2; D perhaps matches TRBD2 (6 bases). The V end lost 9 bases, the J end lost 4 bases, and 11 bases lay between the germline ends. The CDR3 sequence is 13 residues long. The germline V gene encodes CDR1 KGHDR and CDR2 SFDVKD. This chain's CDR3 is CATATGVTGELFF. Written as DNA, the CDR3 is TGTGCCACCGCTACGGGGGTCACCGGGGAGCTGTTTTTT.

This chain connects TRBV7-2 to TRBJ1-6; possibly TRBD1 for D (5 bases). Germline CDR1 SGHTA, CDR2 FQGNSA. This CDR3 region has 15 residues. V was trimmed by 4 bases and J by 9 bases, leaving 16 bases between them. This chain's CDR3 is CASSSGWIGGSPLHF. CDR3 coding DNA: TGTGCCAGCAGCTCAGGGTGGATCGGGGGTTCACCCCTCCACTTT.

The DNA for the CDR3 is TGTGCCAGCTGCGGGGGGCAAAATCAGCCCCAGCATTTT. Encoded protein: CASCGGQNQPQHF. This chain joins TRBV6-5 and TRBJ1-5; D possibly corresponds to TRBD1 (6 bases). The CDR3 covers 13 residues. Germline V lookup: CDR1 MNHEY, CDR2 SVGAGI. The V end was cut by 8 bases, the J end by 4 bases, with 12 bases between.

CDR3 protein: CATHRNRGREKLFF. The CDR3 coding sequence is TGTGCCACACACAGAAACAGGGGGCGGGAAAAACTGTTTTTT. This rearrangement joins TRBV2 to TRBJ1-4; 9 nucleotides agree with TRBD1. The CDR3 is 14 amino acids. The junction had 11 bases not matched to a gene; V was cut back by 10 bases and J by 8 bases. Germline V gene lookup returns CDR1 SNHLY and CDR2 FYNNEI.

The V call is TRBV2, the J call TRBJ2-3; D may be TRBD2 (7 bases). The CDR3 runs 15 residues. The V gene lost 4 bases and the J gene lost 5 bases, with 16 bases spanning the gap. Germline assignment: CDR1 SNHLY and CDR2 FYNNEI. The CDR3 DNA reads TGTGCCAGCAGTGTGGAGGGGGGGGCTGTAGATACGCAGTATTTT. Encoded protein: CASSVEGGAVDTQYF.

The genes are TRBV2 and TRBJ1-6, with 7 nucleotides matching TRBD1. Germline assignment: CDR1 SNHLY and CDR2 FYNNEI. The J segment lost 8 bases and the V segment lost 6 bases, leaving 7 bases of the junction unmatched. This CDR3 has 14 residues. CDR3 DNA: TGTGCCAGCAGATCCGGGACAGCGTATTCACCCCTCCACTTT. It specifies CASRSGTAYSPLHF.

This clone was counted only a few times. The chain carries TRBV5-4 and TRBJ1-2; TRBD1 matches at 8 bases. CDR1 is SGHNT and CDR2 is YYREEE in the germline V gene (reference sequence). This CDR3 has 14 amino acids. V gave up 3 bases and J gave up 2 bases; unmatched junction bases: 3. The CDR3 DNA follows: TGTGCCAGCAGCTATCAGGGGGCGAACTATGGCTACACCTTC. It translates to CASSYQGANYGYTF.

The V call is TRBV28, the J call TRBJ2-3; tentatively, D is TRBD1 (5 bases). V was shortened by 5 bases and J by 0 bases, with 18 bases between the two germline ends. The CDR3 extends over 17 amino acids. The V gene's germline CDR1 is MDHEN and CDR2 SYDVKM. The chain's CDR3 is CASSPQTAPISTDTQYF. The CDR3 coding sequence is TGTGCCAGCAGTCCCCAGACAGCTCCAATTAGCACAGATACGCAGTATTTT.

This sequence joins TRBV9 and TRBJ2-1; 7 bases line up with TRBD1. The CDR3 has 15 residues. CDR1 and CDR2 (germline): SGDLS, YYNGEE. V was pared by 6 bases and J by 9 bases, with 15 bases of the junction left unmatched. The DNA of the CDR3 is TGTGCCAGCAAAGGGGGCCATACTAGTTTCGGTGAGCAGTTCTTC. Protein product: CASKGGHTSFGEQFF.

The genes are TRBV9 and TRBJ1-4; 7 positions agree with TRBD1. The V segment lost 3 bases and the J segment 10 bases; nucleotides outside the gene matches: 9. The CDR3 loop spans 14 amino acids. The germline CDR1 and CDR2 sequences are SGDLS and YYNGEE. The CDR3 here is CASSDRGELGKLFF. The CDR3 bases are TGTGCCAGCAGCGACAGGGGAGAGTTGGGAAAACTGTTTTTT.

Of note for this clone: In the same sample, other DNA sequences code for this CDR3. CDR3 residues: CASSLAGGIMNTEAFF. The CDR3 bases are TGCGCCAGCAGCTTGGCGGGAGGGATTATGAACACTGAAGCTTTCTTT. The chain combines TRBV5-1 with TRBJ1-1; no clear D gene. The length of the CDR3 is 16 residues. V was shortened by 0 bases and J by 0 bases, with 12 bases between the two germline ends. Per the germline V gene, CDR1 is SGHRS and CDR2 is YFSETQ.

The rearrangement uses TRBV6-1 and TRBJ1-1; no definite D call. The germline V gene encodes CDR1 MNHNS and CDR2 SASEGT. This CDR3 is built from 17 residues. Trimming stripped 2 bases from V and 0 bases from J, with 16 bases between. The CDR3 sequence: CASSELGTLVMNTEAFF. The CDR3 DNA reads TGTGCCAGCAGTGAACTAGGTACACTCGTAATGAACACTGAAGCTTTCTTT.

This clone was counted once. The genes are TRBV7-9 and TRBJ2-3; D is perhaps TRBD2 (5 bases). Per the germline V gene, CDR1 is SEHNR and CDR2 is FQNEAQ (reference sequence). The CDR3 is 13 amino acids. Trimming stripped 5 bases from V and 8 bases from J, with 14 bases between. For the CDR3, the DNA is TGTGCCAGCAGCCGGACTGAGGCGGGTACGCAGTATTTT. Its translation is CASSRTEAGTQYF.

This chain connects TRBV27 to TRBJ1-4, with a weak D call TRBD1 (5 bases). The CDR3 totals 15 residues. V was cut by 7 bases and J by 5 bases, with 17 bases left in between. Looked up from germline, CDR1 is MNHEY and CDR2 is SMNVEV (reference sequence). The CDR3 region is CASTIRGGVNEKLFF. In DNA, the CDR3 is TGTGCCAGCACCATAAGGGGAGGGGTGAATGAAAAACTGTTTTTT.

The chain carries TRBV5-1 and TRBJ1-3; the D gene is possibly TRBD1 (5 bases). The V gene lost 0 bases and the J gene lost 0 bases, with 10 bases spanning the gap. Germline CDR1 reads SGHRS; CDR2 reads YFSETQ. The CDR3 is 16 amino acids. The DNA of the CDR3 is TGCGCCAGCAGCTTGGGCGACAGCGCCTCTGGAAACACCATATATTTT. It is translated as CASSLGDSASGNTIYF.